A selection of T cell receptor beta chains follows, all from one sample in a study of T cell changes during pregnancy in multiple sclerosis. Sequencing was performed with immunoSEQ multiplex PCR; in TCRdb, only in-frame clones are kept and a portion is missing. Seen here are about 15,000 clones, 83% observed once, and the top ten hold 17%. The specimen was CD8+ T cells from peripheral blood mononuclear cells, collected after pregnancy. Receptors were obtained from a female donor in good health, enrolled as a control in a pregnancy study. The CDR3 runs from the conserved cysteine through the conserved F or W. D genes are given only for firm matches. Expanded clones are given a class, and other clones once, few, many or no size at all.

>-|TRBD1|TRBV27|TRBJ2-1
CASSSPDRGLYNEQFF
TGTGCCAGCAGCTCTCCCGACAGGGGGCTCTACAATGAGCAGTTCTTC
>-|TRBD2|TRBV7-8|TRBJ2-1
CASSLLSGRAGYNEQFF
TGTGCCAGCAGCTTACTTAGCGGGAGGGCCGGTTACAATGAGCAGTTCTTC
>-|TRBD2|TRBV6-1|TRBJ2-7
CASTGAGPAYEQYF
TGTGCCAGCACCGGAGCGGGGCCGGCCTACGAGCAGTACTTC
>-|TRBD1|TRBV7-9|TRBJ1-1
CASSSTVIHRGMNTEAFF
TGTGCCAGCAGCTCCACGGTGATTCACAGGGGTATGAACACTGAAGCTTTCTTT
>-|-|TRBV4-2|TRBJ2-7
CASSQVTGSSYEQYF
TGTGCCAGCAGCCAAGTCACAGGCAGCTCCTACGAGCAGTACTTC
>few|-|TRBV4-2|TRBJ1-6
CASSHEVETSPLHF
TGTGCCAGCAGCCATGAGGTTGAAACTTCACCCCTCCACTTT
>-|-|TRBV5-6|TRBJ2-3
CASSLYREGADTQYF
TGTGCCAGCAGCTTATATCGAGAGGGGGCAGATACGCAGTATTTT
>-|-|TRBV6-1|TRBJ1-1
CASSERLEGTEAFF
TGTGCCAGCAGTGAACGACTTGAGGGCACTGAAGCTTTCTTT
>-|TRBD1|TRBV15|TRBJ1-6
CATSRDQGTGHSPLHF
TGTGCCACCAGCAGAGATCAGGGGACAGGGCACTCACCCCTCCACTTT
>once|-|TRBV30|TRBJ2-2
CAYYTNTGELFF
TGTGCCTACTATACGAACACCGGGGAGCTGTTTTTT
>-|-|TRBV19|TRBJ2-2
CASSIGLYRELFF
TGTGCCAGTAGTATAGGCCTCTACCGGGAGCTGTTTTTT
>-|-|TRBV6-5|TRBJ2-7
CASSLSLDRYEQYF
TGTGCCAGCAGTTTGTCATTAGACAGGTACGAGCAGTACTTC
>-|TRBD1|TRBV7-9|TRBJ1-5
CASSPPGQGGNQPQHF
TGTGCCAGCAGCCCGCCGGGACAGGGTGGCAATCAGCCCCAGCATTTT
>-|-|TRBV7-9|TRBJ1-1
CASSLKSTEAFF
TGTGCCAGCAGCTTAAAGAGCACTGAAGCTTTCTTT
>large|TRBD2|TRBV6-4|TRBJ2-1
CASSVTGTSGNNEQFF
TGTGCCAGCAGTGTAACCGGGACTAGCGGGAACAATGAGCAGTTCTTC
>once|-|TRBV30|TRBJ2-7
CAWSIGGGEQYF
TGTGCCTGGAGTATAGGGGGTGGGGAGCAGTACTTC
>once|TRBD1|TRBV27|TRBJ1-6
CASAIQGEYSPLHF
TGTGCCAGCGCGATACAGGGGGAATATTCACCCCTCCACTTT
>-|-|TRBV27|TRBJ2-5
CASSLGGAQETQYF
TGTGCCAGCAGTCTAGGTGGGGCGCAGGAGACCCAGTACTTC
>-|-|TRBV5-1|TRBJ2-7
CASSFTGDIPYEQYF
TGCGCCAGCAGCTTTACAGGTGACATACCCTACGAGCAGTACTTC
>-|-|TRBV11-2|TRBJ2-5
CASSDEGGVTETQYF
TGTGCCAGCAGCGACGAGGGGGGGGTAACAGAGACCCAGTACTTC
>-|-|TRBV5-8|TRBJ2-3
CASTRGGAGTDTQYF
TGTGCCAGCACCAGAGGCGGGGCGGGCACAGATACGCAGTATTTT
>-|-|TRBV6-4|TRBJ1-1
CASSAGGEITEAFF
TGTGCCAGCAGTGCCGGGGGTGAAATCACTGAAGCTTTCTTT
>-|TRBD1|TRBV2|TRBJ1-4
CASRRTGGFVANEKLFF
TGTGCCAGCAGAAGGACAGGGGGATTTGTGGCTAATGAAAAACTGTTTTTT
>once|TRBD2|TRBV6-1|TRBJ2-3
CASSELAGSTDTQYF
TGTGCCAGCAGTGAACTAGCGGGGAGCACAGATACGCAGTATTTT
>-|TRBD1|TRBV27|TRBJ2-7
CASSLPRQGSYEQYF
TGTGCCAGCAGTTTACCCAGACAGGGCTCCTACGAGCAGTACTTC
>-|-|TRBV6-5|TRBJ2-3
CASSFREMDTQYF
TGTGCCAGCAGTTTCCGGGAGATGGATACGCAGTATTTT
>-|-|TRBV7-9|TRBJ2-7
CASSAAVEGDEQYF
TGTGCCAGCAGCGCCGCGGTGGAGGGCGACGAGCAGTACTTC
>-|TRBD1|TRBV5-1|TRBJ2-7
CASSSGQGTWSYEQYF
TGCGCCAGCAGCTCTGGACAGGGTACATGGAGCTACGAGCAGTACTTC
>few|-|TRBV4-1|TRBJ1-1
CASSLIRDTEAFF
TGCGCCAGCAGCCTGATCCGGGACACTGAAGCTTTCTTT
>-|TRBD2|TRBV5-8|TRBJ2-5
CASSLLAGGQETQYF
TGTGCCAGCAGCTTACTAGCGGGGGGCCAAGAGACCCAGTACTTC
>-|-|TRBV4-2|TRBJ2-5
CASSRDLQETQYF
TGTGCCAGCAGCCGGGACTTGCAAGAGACCCAGTACTTC
>-|-|TRBV9|TRBJ2-6
CASTQRGGGANVLTF
TGTGCCAGCACCCAGAGGGGGGGTGGGGCCAACGTCCTGACTTTC
>-|TRBD1|TRBV7-9|TRBJ1-6
CASSGDRASSYNSPLHF
TGTGCCAGCAGCGGTGACAGGGCGAGCTCCTATAATTCACCCCTCCACTTT
>-|-|TRBV4-1|TRBJ2-4
CASSFAEAKNIQYF
TGCGCCAGCAGCTTCGCGGAGGCCAAAAACATTCAGTACTTC
>-|TRBD1|TRBV10-1|TRBJ2-7
CASSCWGQGAFYEQYF
TGCGCCAGCAGTTGTTGGGGACAGGGGGCCTTCTACGAGCAGTACTTC
>-|-|TRBV9|TRBJ1-3
CASSDQLGAGNTIYF
TGTGCCAGCAGCGACCAGCTAGGGGCTGGAAACACCATATATTTT
>-|-|TRBV7-2|TRBJ2-3
CASSLHQGPASTDTQYF
TGTGCCAGCAGCCTACATCAGGGTCCCGCTAGCACAGATACGCAGTATTTT
>once|-|TRBV6-4|TRBJ2-3
CASSEGQGSVDTQYF
TGTGCCAGCAGTGAAGGGCAGGGGTCTGTAGATACGCAGTATTTT
>-|-|TRBV11-2|TRBJ2-7
CASSLDLLGTDRTYEQYF
TGTGCCAGCAGCTTAGATCTCCTGGGCACCGACCGTACCTACGAGCAGTACTTC
>once|TRBD1|TRBV7-9|TRBJ2-7
CASSPGTGGDTYEQYF
TGTGCCAGCAGCCCCGGGACAGGGGGCGATACCTACGAGCAGTACTTC
>-|-|TRBV6-5|TRBJ1-1
CASSPTRGATEAFF
TGTGCCAGCAGTCCCACTCGGGGGGCCACTGAAGCTTTCTTT
>-|TRBD2|TRBV29-1|TRBJ2-5
CSASGTSGFQETQYF
TGCAGCGCTTCCGGGACTAGCGGCTTCCAAGAGACCCAGTACTTC
>-|-|TRBV11-2|TRBJ2-7
CASRGGLASLLGEQYF
TGTGCCAGCAGGGGGGGGCTGGCTAGTTTACTAGGCGAGCAGTACTTC
>few|TRBD2|TRBV10-2|TRBJ2-1
CASSERLAGGATYNEQFF
TGCGCCAGCAGTGAAAGGCTAGCGGGGGGCGCAACCTACAATGAGCAGTTCTTC
>-|TRBD1|TRBV10-3|TRBJ2-2
CASSEPPGGNTGELFF
TGTGCCAGCAGTGAACCCCCAGGGGGCAACACCGGGGAGCTGTTTTTT
>-|-|TRBV9|TRBJ2-1
CASSVSGNGEQFF
TGTGCCAGCAGCGTGTCGGGAAATGGAGAGCAGTTCTTC
>-|-|TRBV19|TRBJ1-2
CASSPDIYYGYTF
TGTGCCAGTAGCCCGGACATATACTATGGCTACACCTTC